The T cell receptor beta chain described here comes from a study of CD8+CD57+ T cells in acquired aplastic anemia. Study overall: The DNA of sorted CD4+ and CD8+ cells averaged roughly 3.2 ug.

Genomic DNA, the template, was used for profiling of the TCR beta VDJ and CDR3. TCRdb independently ran MiXCR on the reads; one entry per CDR3 protein. The sample lists 50,000 or so distinct CDR3 sequences, approximately 52% seen once, with approximately 15% in the top ten. It was patients with CD8+CD57+ cell expansion by flow cytometry who were chosen for sequencing. In germline, CDR1 is DFQATT, CDR2 SNEGSKA (reference sequence). V lost 4 bases to trimming and J lost 0 bases, with 14 bases between them. The CDR3 sequence is 15 residues long. This chain links TRBV20-1 with TRBJ2-3; tentative D call: TRBD2 (5 bases). The TCR originated in a human donor with aplastic anemia. Sequencing input: sorted CD4+, CD8+, or CD8+CD57+ T cells (not recorded which) from PBMCs. The DNA for the CDR3 is TGCAGTGCTATCCCCATAAGGGAGAGCACAGATACGCAGTATTTT. Residues: CSAIPIRESTDTQYF.